A selection of T cell receptor beta chains follows, all from one sample in a study of cytomegalovirus exposure and HLA in healthy donors. TCRdb's copy holds only in-frame clones and misses some; the assay was immunoSEQ multiplex PCR. Here the sample spans fewer than 85,000 clones, over 70% being singletons. The material sequenced was PBMCs. These receptors all come from a man aged 18 to 35 in good health and CMV-seropositive. CDR3s include the opening cysteine and the closing phenylalanine or tryptophan. A D gene is named only where the DNA matches it firmly. Expanded clones get a size class; other rows say once, few or many, or leave the size out.

>TRBV28|.|TRBJ2-7|TRBD2
TGTGCCAGCACCACGAGCGGGAATTTTTACGAGCAGTACTTC
CASTTSGNFYEQYF
>TRBV6-4|.|TRBJ1-6|TRBD1
TGTGCCAGCAGCCCGGGACAGGGAAATTCACCCCTCCACTTT
CASSPGQGNSPLHF
>TRBV7-9|.|TRBJ1-4|.
TGTGCCAGCAGCTTTGGGCAGGGTGAAAAACTGTTTTTT
CASSFGQGEKLFF
>TRBV29-1|.|TRBJ2-1|TRBD2
TGCAGCGTTGAAACGGGAGGGTACAATGAGCAGTTCTTC
CSVETGGYNEQFF
>TRBV28|.|TRBJ1-1|.
TGTGCCAGCAGGTACAACGTCGTGAACACTGAAGCTTTCTTT
CASRYNVVNTEAFF
>TRBV5-1|.|TRBJ1-2|.
TGCGCCAGCAGCTACGACAGAAACTATGGCTACACCTTC
CASSYDRNYGYTF
>TRBV11-2|.|TRBJ2-4|TRBD2
TGTGCCAGCAGCCCTAGCGGGTATGGGTACATTCAGTACTTC
CASSPSGYGYIQYF
>TRBV6-5|.|TRBJ2-7|.
TGTGCCAGCAGTTACTTTAGACTAGGAATTCGAGAGCAGTACTTC
CASSYFRLGIREQYF
>TRBV15|.|TRBJ2-5|.
TGTGCCACCAGCAGAGCCATCAGGGAAGAGACCCAGTACTTC
CATSRAIREETQYF
>TRBV5-4|few|TRBJ2-7|TRBD2
TGTGCCAGCAGCTTGGGTGCGCGGGGGGATCACGAGCAGTACTTC
CASSLGARGDHEQYF
>TRBV4-1|few|TRBJ1-5|TRBD1
TGCGCCAGCAGCGACCCCAGGGGGCTCGGGCAGCCCCAGCATTTT
CASSDPRGLGQPQHF
>TRBV7-6|.|TRBJ2-7|TRBD2
TGTGCCAGCAGCTTAGAAGGGGCTAGCGGGAGATACGAGCAGTACTTC
CASSLEGASGRYEQYF
>TRBV7-2|.|TRBJ1-1|.
TGTGCCAGCAGCTTAGAATTCACGTGGATGGAGGACACTGAAGCTTTCTTT
CASSLEFTWMEDTEAFF
>TRBV5-1|.|TRBJ2-7|TRBD2
TGCGCCAGCAGCTTGGTGACTAGCGGGAGTTTCGGGGTCGAGCAGTACTTC
CASSLVTSGSFGVEQYF
>TRBV10-3|.|TRBJ1-1|.
TGTGCCATCAGTGAACTGACAGACATGAACACTGAAGCTTTCTTT
CAISELTDMNTEAFF
>TRBV5-1|.|TRBJ1-1|.
TGCGCCAGCAGCTTGACAGCCGGGAACACTGAAGCTTTCTTT
CASSLTAGNTEAFF
>TRBV28|.|TRBJ2-2|.
TGTGCCAGCTTTTGGAGGGACACCGGGGAGCTGTTTTTT
CASFWRDTGELFF
>TRBV5-4|.|TRBJ1-2|.
TGTGCCAGCAGGGGGGCCCCTACCCCTGGCTACACCTTC
CASRGAPTPGYTF
>TRBV10-3|.|TRBJ2-5|TRBD1
TGTGCCATCAGTGAGGGGACAGGAACCAAAGAGACCCAGTACTTC
CAISEGTGTKETQYF
>TRBV13|.|TRBJ1-1|.
TGTGCCAGCAGCTCACCCGGGGAGGGGGGGACTGAAGCTTTCTTT
CASSSPGEGGTEAFF
>TRBV11-3|few|TRBJ2-2|.
TGTGCCAGCAGCTTAGACAGGGTGAGCACCGGGGAGCTGTTTTTT
CASSLDRVSTGELFF
>TRBV29-1|.|TRBJ2-7|.
TGCAGCGTCTCCGGCCTTCGTAGCGTTGGCGAGCAGTACTTC
CSVSGLRSVGEQYF
>TRBV7-9|.|TRBJ2-7|.
TGTGCCAGCAGCTTCAAATATAAGCCGGGCGAGCAGTACTTC
CASSFKYKPGEQYF
>TRBV4-2|.|TRBJ2-3|TRBD2
TGTGCCAGCAGCCAAGAAGCGGGACGGATAGATACGCAGTATTTT
CASSQEAGRIDTQYF
>TRBV29-1|.|TRBJ2-1|TRBD2
TGCAGCGTTGAAGATCCGTTTGCGGGAGGCTACAATGAGCAGTTCTTC
CSVEDPFAGGYNEQFF
>TRBV5-1|.|TRBJ2-5|.
TGCGCCAGCAGCCCAGGGGGGCCAGGGGAGACCCAGTACTTC
CASSPGGPGETQYF
>TRBV9|.|TRBJ1-1|.
TGTGCCAGCAGCGCTGATACAGGGCTGAACACTGAAGCTTTCTTT
CASSADTGLNTEAFF
>TRBV10-3|few|TRBJ2-2|TRBD2
TGTGCCATCAGTGAGGGGATAGCGGGAATCACCGGGGAGCTGTTTTTT
CAISEGIAGITGELFF
>TRBV11-2|.|TRBJ2-7|.
TGTGCCAGCAGCGACCCCTTGGAGGTCATCAACGAGCAGTACTTC
CASSDPLEVINEQYF
>TRBV10-3|.|TRBJ1-1|.
TGTGCCATCAGTTCAGTTATCATGAACACTGAAGCTTTCTTT
CAISSVIMNTEAFF
>TRBV2|few|TRBJ1-4|.
TGTGCCAGCAGTGAAGCCTACCCGACTGGTGCTAATGAAAAACTGTTTTTT
CASSEAYPTGANEKLFF
>TRBV7-6|few|TRBJ1-1|TRBD1
TGTGCCAGCAGCCCGAGACAGGGGGCGGGCACTGAAGCTTTCTTT
CASSPRQGAGTEAFF
>TRBV6-4|once|TRBJ2-1|TRBD2
TGTGCCAGCAGCGCCACTAGCGGGATCTACAATGAGCAGTTCTTC
CASSATSGIYNEQFF
>TRBV19|.|TRBJ1-1|.
TGTGCCAGTAGTATCGCCAGGGGAGCTGAAGCTTTCTTT
CASSIARGAEAFF